The 26 T cell receptor beta chains below were found in one sample sequenced in a study of T-cell reconstitution after alpha-beta-depleted transplantation in children (dated by TCRdb to the mid-2010s). In light of the paper, this sample's treatment or condition label describes: allogeneic hematopoietic cell transplantation with graft depleted of TCRalphabeta T cells and CD19 B cells. Library prep was done by PCR. This sample was sequenced with an Illumina HiSeq 2500. TCR libraries were prepared with molecular barcoding, using unique molecular identifiers to normalize TCRbeta repertoire quantification. TCRdb's own reprocessing of the public reads used fastp at Q25 and MiXCR and kept productive beta chains. Identical CDR3 proteins give one entry, which carries the most common genes and DNA. This sample gives about 240,000 distinct CDR3 sequences in total; 25% of them show up just once. The ten largest clones take up 2% to 3% of the sample.

This specimen consisted of PBMCs, obtained before TCRalphabeta/CD19-depleted stem cell transplant. The receptors stem from a girl aged 2 to 9 with Fanconi anemia, due to receive a stem cell transplant.

The chain combines TRBV12-3 or TRBV12-4 with TRBJ2-2; 8 bases map to TRBD2. The length of the CDR3 is 12 residues. V was clipped by 5 bases and J by 7 bases; unmatched bases: 0. The CDR3 nucleotides read TGTGCCAGCAGTCGGGGGGGCGGGGAGCTGTTTTTT. Translation: CASSRGGGELFF.

This clonotype was counted many times. The chain combines TRBV19 with TRBJ2-3; D unresolved. V was clipped by 5 bases and J by 3 bases, with 18 bases between them. Looked up from germline, CDR1 is LNHDA and CDR2 is SQIVND (reference sequence). The CDR3 is 16 residues long. The CDR3 bases are TGTGCCAGTAGTCCCACAGCCCGAGATCCGACAGATACGCAGTATTTT. This translates into CASSPTARDPTDTQYF.

Ten or more counts support this clonotype. The chain is built from TRBV12-3 or TRBV12-4 and TRBJ2-7; TRBD1 aligns across 7 bases. The V and J ends lost 2 bases and 3 bases, in that order; junction bases with no gene match: 4. This CDR3 is 14 amino acids long. CDR3 protein: CASSLSGQVYEQYF. The CDR3 DNA sequence: TGTGCCAGCAGTTTATCTGGACAGGTCTACGAGCAGTACTTC.

This clonotype appeared many times. This rearrangement joins TRBV12-3 or TRBV12-4 to TRBJ2-7, with 9 bases that match TRBD2. The CDR3 is 14 residues long. The V segment lost 7 bases and the J segment 7 bases; nucleotides outside the gene matches: 11. The CDR3 DNA reads TGTGCCAGCAAAATAGCGGGAGTAGGTATTGAGCAGTACTTC. Protein sequence: CASKIAGVGIEQYF.

This clonotype has just one count. The chain carries TRBV11-2 and TRBJ1-3; 7 bases map to TRBD1. The germline CDR1 and CDR2 sequences are SGHAT and FQNNGV. The V and J ends lost 2 bases and 1 base, in that order; junction bases with no gene match: 14. This CDR3 contains 19 residues. The CDR3 DNA reads as TGTGCCAGCAGCTTAATGGTGGGGACAGCTCAACTGTCTGGAAACACCATATATTTT. This translates into CASSLMVGTAQLSGNTIYF.

The table lists this clonotype with many counts. The chain carries TRBV10-3 and TRBJ2-3, with 8 bases that match TRBD1. V trimming: 6 bases; J trimming: 5 bases; junction bases outside the gene matches: 10. Germline CDR1 ENHRY, CDR2 SYGVKD. The CDR3 loop spans 15 amino acids. CDR3 sequence reads: CAIRTTGERGDTQYF. As DNA, the CDR3 is TGTGCCATCAGGACGACAGGGGAAAGGGGAGATACGCAGTATTTT.

This clonotype occurred many times. V gene TRBV29-1 combines with J gene TRBJ2-7; D might be TRBD2 (5 bases). The V end lost 2 bases, the J end lost 6 bases, and 11 bases lay between the germline ends. The CDR3 contains 12 residues. Germline V gene data show CDR1 as SQVTM and CDR2 as ANQGSEA. The DNA of the CDR3 is TGCAGCGTTGAACTACTAGACGCCGAGCAGTACTTC. It is translated as CSVELLDAEQYF.

The chain joins TRBV10-2 to TRBJ2-4; D ambiguous. V lost 4 bases and J lost 7, with 11 bases in between. The CDR3 runs 13 residues. Germline V CDR1 and CDR2: WSHSY, SAAADI. CDR3: CASSGGVGNIQYF. The DNA of the CDR3 is TGCGCCAGCAGTGGCGGAGTGGGTAACATTCAGTACTTC.

The table lists this clonotype with a few counts. The chain joins TRBV7-3 to TRBJ1-1; 11 positions agree with TRBD1. Losses at the gene ends were 11 bases for V and 0 bases for J; bases not matched to a gene: 23. Germline CDR1 is SGHTA and CDR2 is FQGTGA. CDR3 length: 20 amino acids. Here the CDR3 reads CADYPNGTGGEFNMNTEAFF. Written as DNA, the CDR3 is TGTGCCGACTATCCTAACGGGACAGGGGGAGAATTCAACATGAACACTGAAGCTTTCTTT.

A few counts support this clonotype. The CDR3: CASSLGRSKETQYF. The CDR3 DNA reads TGTGCCAGCAGCTTAGGCCGGAGTAAAGAGACCCAGTACTTC. V and J are TRBV7-3 and TRBJ2-5, with D uncertain. This CDR3 has 14 residues. The V and J ends lost 2 bases and 3 bases respectively, with 10 bases between them. Germline CDR1 reads SGHTA; CDR2 reads FQGTGA.

This clonotype appeared many times. CDR3: CSVGHANTEAFF. The CDR3 region has the DNA TGCAGCGTGGGCCACGCGAACACTGAAGCTTTCTTT. This chain connects TRBV29-1 to TRBJ1-1; unclear D gene. Germline V lookup: CDR1 SQVTM, CDR2 ANQGSEA. The length of the CDR3 is 12 residues. Trimming took 6 bases from V and 1 from J, leaving 9 bases between them.

The chain combines TRBV6-1 with TRBJ2-5; weak D call: TRBD2 (6 bases). This CDR3 has 14 residues. Looked up from germline, CDR1 is MNHNS and CDR2 is SASEGT. The V end was cut by 2 bases, the J end by 5 bases, with 12 bases between. CDR3 loop: CASSELGLLETQYF. DNA of the CDR3: TGTGCCAGCAGTGAACTGGGACTTTTGGAGACCCAGTACTTC.

This clonotype was seen more than once but under ten times. This rearrangement joins TRBV27 to TRBJ1-2; 7 positions match TRBD1. After removal of 5 bases from V and 1 base from J, the junction contained 1 base not matched to a gene. CDR3 size: 13 residues. From germline, CDR1 is MNHEY and CDR2 SMNVEV (reference sequence). The CDR3, as DNA: TGTGCCAGCAGTCACAGGGGTAACTATGGCTACACCTTC. This encodes CASSHRGNYGYTF.

The rearrangement joins TRBV12-3 or TRBV12-4 to TRBJ1-6, with no clear D. CDR3 size: 12 residues. V lost 3 bases and J 7 bases, leaving 4 bases between the germline ends. The CDR3 DNA reads TGTGCCAGCAGTTTCCACAATTCACCCCTCCACTTT. It translates to CASSFHNSPLHF.

This clonotype has a handful of counts. The V call is TRBV2, the J call TRBJ2-1, with 10 bases aligning to TRBD2. Germline lookup yields CDR1 SNHLY and CDR2 FYNNEI. The ends lost 6 bases at V and 3 bases at J; junction bases unmatched: 8. The CDR3 runs 16 residues. The CDR3 reads CASRPGLAEFYNEQFF. Written as DNA, the CDR3 is TGTGCCAGCAGGCCCGGACTAGCGGAATTCTACAATGAGCAGTTCTTC.

The chain is built from TRBV18 and TRBJ1-1; no clear D. V was shortened by 3 bases and J by 0 bases, with 5 bases between the two germline ends. The CDR3 length is 13 residues. CDR1 and CDR2 (germline): KGHSH, LQKENI. This CDR3 reads CASSPTVNTEAFF. The CDR3 bases are TGTGCCAGCTCACCTACAGTGAACACTGAAGCTTTCTTT.

V usage is TRBV29-1 and J usage is TRBJ2-3; D is tentatively TRBD1 or TRBD2 (5 bases each). This CDR3 contains 12 residues. V was pared by 4 bases and J by 4 bases, with 9 bases between. Germline V gives CDR1 SQVTM, CDR2 ANQGSEA. CDR3 nucleotides: TGCAGCGTTGGGGGGATCCCAGATACGCAGTATTTT. It translates to CSVGGIPDTQYF.

There are many counts of this clonotype. This sequence joins TRBV6-5 and TRBJ2-5, with TRBD1 as a possible D gene (6 bases). Germline loops: CDR1 MNHEY, CDR2 SVGAGI. The CDR3 loop spans 13 amino acids. V was pared by 4 bases and J by 5 bases, with 11 bases between. This CDR3 reads CASSSWGLETQYF. DNA of the CDR3: TGTGCCAGCAGTTCTTGGGGGCTGGAGACCCAGTACTTC.

The chain carries TRBV20-1 and TRBJ2-7, with 10 bases aligning to TRBD2. The CDR3 has 16 residues. Germline V CDR1 and CDR2: DFQATT, SNEGSKA (reference sequence). V gave up 2 bases and J gave up 5 bases; unmatched junction bases: 12. The CDR3 DNA is TGCAGTGCTAGACAGTCGGCTAGCGGGAGTTGGAACGAGCAGTACTTC. This translates into CSARQSASGSWNEQYF.

The gene calls are TRBV12-3 or TRBV12-4 and TRBJ2-4; D gene ambiguous. Trimming stripped 1 base from V and 10 bases from J, with 11 bases between. The CDR3 loop spans 13 amino acids. The CDR3, as DNA: TGTGCCAGCAGTTTAGAATTCGGGCCTATTCAGTACTTC. Its protein product is CASSLEFGPIQYF.

This clonotype was seen at least ten times. The rearrangement uses TRBV30 and TRBJ2-7; 11 bases match TRBD1. Germline trimming cut 1 base from V and 3 bases from J; bases unmatched to any gene: 5. CDR1 is GTSNPN and CDR2 is SVGIG in the germline V gene (reference sequence). The CDR3 has 15 amino acids. The CDR3 bases are TGTGCCTGGAGTGCAGGACAGGGGGCAAGCTACGAGCAGTACTTC. Its protein is CAWSAGQGASYEQYF.

The gene calls are TRBV4-2 and TRBJ2-2, with D unclear. V was trimmed by 1 base and J by 0 bases, leaving 9 bases between them. This CDR3 comprises 16 residues. The germline gives CDR1 LGHNA, CDR2 YNFKEQ. CDR3 loop: CASSQGIRTNTGELFF. DNA of the CDR3: TGTGCCAGCAGCCAAGGGATTAGGACGAACACCGGGGAGCTGTTTTTT.

This clonotype was observed a handful of times. The chain carries TRBV29-1 and TRBJ2-3; TRBD2 matches at 7 bases. The germline gives CDR1 SQVTM, CDR2 ANQGSEA. The J segment lost 6 bases and the V segment lost 8 bases, leaving 11 bases of the junction unmatched. This CDR3 has 13 amino acids. DNA of the CDR3: TGCAGCTTATACGGCGGGGGATATGATACGCAGTATTTT. This translates into CSLYGGGYDTQYF.

This clonotype appeared many times. This chain links TRBV5-1 with TRBJ2-5, with D uncertain. There are 12 residues in the CDR3. The V end was cut by 0 bases, the J end by 4 bases, with 4 bases between. Germline CDR1 and CDR2: SGHRS and YFSETQ. Here the CDR3 reads CASSLALETQYF. The CDR3 nucleotides are TGCGCCAGCAGCTTGGCCCTAGAGACCCAGTACTTC.

There are a few counts of this clonotype. The chain joins TRBV7-9 to TRBJ1-1; D is uncertain. Germline lookup yields CDR1 SEHNR and CDR2 FQNEAQ (reference sequence). The CDR3 is made up of 13 amino acids. The V end lost 5 bases, the J end lost 3 bases, and 10 bases lay between the germline ends. The CDR3 DNA reads as TGTGCCAGCAGCCCCCCGTTGGACACTGAAGCTTTCTTT. Translated, it gives CASSPPLDTEAFF.

This clonotype appeared many times. The CDR3: CSVLSVAKNIQYF. CDR3 in DNA: TGCAGCGTTCTGTCGGTAGCCAAAAACATTCAGTACTTC. The chain joins TRBV29-1 to TRBJ2-4; D is unclear. V was cut by 5 bases and J by 0 bases, with 8 bases left in between. CDR3 length: 13 residues. Germline V gene lookup returns CDR1 SQVTM and CDR2 ANQGSEA.